This T cell receptor (beta chain) comes out of a study of control samples from healthy donors and cancer patients. Profiled with immunoSEQ multiplex PCR; TCRdb holds only in-frame clones, not every one. The table shows over 85,000 clones, with around nine tenths occurring only once. The CDR3 spans 13 residues. CDR1 MNHNS and CDR2 SASEGT come from the germline V gene. Trimming removed 2 bases from V and 8 bases from J, with 12 bases in between. The sequenced sample was PBMCs. The clonotype originates from a woman in her forties or fifties with colorectal cancer. The chain has TRBV6-1 and TRBJ1-2; no definite D call. Here the CDR3 DNA reads TGTGCCAGCAGTGAATTAATAGTAGACGGCTACACCTTC. It yields the protein CASSELIVDGYTF.